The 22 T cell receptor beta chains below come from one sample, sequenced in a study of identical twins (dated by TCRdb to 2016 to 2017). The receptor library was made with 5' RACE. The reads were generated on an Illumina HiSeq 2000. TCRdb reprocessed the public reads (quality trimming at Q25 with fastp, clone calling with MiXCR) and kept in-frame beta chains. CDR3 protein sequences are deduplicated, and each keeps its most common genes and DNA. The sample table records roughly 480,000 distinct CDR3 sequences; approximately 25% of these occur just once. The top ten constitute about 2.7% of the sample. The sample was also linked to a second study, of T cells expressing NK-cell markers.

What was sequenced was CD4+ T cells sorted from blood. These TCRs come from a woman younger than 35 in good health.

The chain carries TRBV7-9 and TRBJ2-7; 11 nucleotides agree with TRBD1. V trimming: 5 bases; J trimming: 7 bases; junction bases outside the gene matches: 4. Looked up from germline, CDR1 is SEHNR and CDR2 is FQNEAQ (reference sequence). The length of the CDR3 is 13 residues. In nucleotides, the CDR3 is TGTGCCAGCAGCCGGACAGGGGGCGAGGAGCAGTACTTC. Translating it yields CASSRTGGEEQYF.

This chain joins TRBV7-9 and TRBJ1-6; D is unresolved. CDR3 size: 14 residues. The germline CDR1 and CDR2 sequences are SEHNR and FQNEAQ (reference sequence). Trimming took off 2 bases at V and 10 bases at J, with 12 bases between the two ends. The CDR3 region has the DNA TGTGCCAGCAGCTTATACAAGGGTGGCTCACCCCTCCACTTT. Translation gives CASSLYKGGSPLHF.

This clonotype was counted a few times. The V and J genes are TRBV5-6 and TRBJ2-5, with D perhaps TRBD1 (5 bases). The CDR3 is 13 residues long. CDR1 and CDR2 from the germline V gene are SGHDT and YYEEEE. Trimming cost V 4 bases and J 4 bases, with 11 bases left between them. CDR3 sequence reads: CASSPTVSETQYF. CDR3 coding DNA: TGTGCCAGCAGCCCGACAGTTTCAGAGACCCAGTACTTC.

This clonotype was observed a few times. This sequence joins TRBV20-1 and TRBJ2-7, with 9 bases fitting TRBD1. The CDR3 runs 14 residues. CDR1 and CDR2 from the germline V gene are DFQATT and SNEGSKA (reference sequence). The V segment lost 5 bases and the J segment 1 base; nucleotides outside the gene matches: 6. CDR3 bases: TGCAGTGCTTCCGGGACAGGGTCATCCTACGAGCAGTACTTC. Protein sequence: CSASGTGSSYEQYF.

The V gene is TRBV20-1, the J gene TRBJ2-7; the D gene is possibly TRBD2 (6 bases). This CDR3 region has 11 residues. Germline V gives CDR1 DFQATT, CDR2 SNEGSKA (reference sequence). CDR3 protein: CRVADPYEQYF. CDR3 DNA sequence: TGCAGGGTAGCGGACCCTTACGAGCAGTACTTC.

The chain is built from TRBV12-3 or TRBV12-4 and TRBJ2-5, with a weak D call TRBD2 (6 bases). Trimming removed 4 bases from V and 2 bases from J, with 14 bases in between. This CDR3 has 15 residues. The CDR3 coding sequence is TGTGCCAGCAGTTGGCGCCTAGCGCTACAAGAGACCCAGTACTTC. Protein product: CASSWRLALQETQYF.

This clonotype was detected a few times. Written as DNA, the CDR3 is TGCAGTGTCGCGGGGGGGCCCGGTTACGAGCAGTACTTC. This gives the protein CSVAGGPGYEQYF. This chain links TRBV20-1 with TRBJ2-7, with 9 bases identical to TRBD2. Germline loops: CDR1 DFQATT, CDR2 SNEGSKA (reference sequence). Trimming at V came to 7 bases and at J to 4 bases, leaving 8 bases not matched to a gene. This CDR3 spans 13 amino acids.

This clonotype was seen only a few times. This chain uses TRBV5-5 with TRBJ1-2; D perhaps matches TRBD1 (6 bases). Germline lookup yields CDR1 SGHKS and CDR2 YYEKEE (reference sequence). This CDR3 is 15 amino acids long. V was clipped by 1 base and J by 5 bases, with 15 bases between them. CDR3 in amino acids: CASSLYFAGEYGYTF. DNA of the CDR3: TGTGCCAGCAGCTTGTACTTTGCAGGGGAGTATGGCTACACCTTC.

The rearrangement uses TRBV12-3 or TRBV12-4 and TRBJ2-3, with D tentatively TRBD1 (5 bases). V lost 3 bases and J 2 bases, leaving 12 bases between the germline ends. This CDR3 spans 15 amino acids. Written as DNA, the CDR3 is TGTGCCAGCAGTTTTAGGACAACACACACAGATACGCAGTATTTT. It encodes CASSFRTTHTDTQYF.

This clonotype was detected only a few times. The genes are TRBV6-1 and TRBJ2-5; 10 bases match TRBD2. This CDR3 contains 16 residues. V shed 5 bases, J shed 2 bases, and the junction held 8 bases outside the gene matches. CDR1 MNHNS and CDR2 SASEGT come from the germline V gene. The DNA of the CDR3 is TGTGCCAGCAGTCCCCTCGGACTAGCGGCGCAAGAGACCCAGTACTTC. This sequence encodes CASSPLGLAAQETQYF.

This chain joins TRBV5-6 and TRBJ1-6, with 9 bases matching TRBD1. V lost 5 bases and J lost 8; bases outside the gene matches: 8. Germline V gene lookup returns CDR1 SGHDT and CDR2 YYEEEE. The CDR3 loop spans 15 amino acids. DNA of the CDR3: TGTGCCAGCAGTCGGCTGGACAGGGGAGATTCACCCCTCCACTTT. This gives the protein CASSRLDRGDSPLHF.

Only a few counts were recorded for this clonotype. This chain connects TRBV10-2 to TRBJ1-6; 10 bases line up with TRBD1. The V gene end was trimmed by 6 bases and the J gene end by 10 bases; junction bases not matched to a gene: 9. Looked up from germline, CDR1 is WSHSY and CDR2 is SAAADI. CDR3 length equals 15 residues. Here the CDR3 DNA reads TGCGCCAGCAGCGAGAGGACAGGGGGGGACTCACCCCTCCACTTT. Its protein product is CASSERTGGDSPLHF.

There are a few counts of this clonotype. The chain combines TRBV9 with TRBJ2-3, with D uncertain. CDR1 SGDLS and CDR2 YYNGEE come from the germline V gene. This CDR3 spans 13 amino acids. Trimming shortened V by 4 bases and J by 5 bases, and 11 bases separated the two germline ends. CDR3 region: CASSPYPIDTQYF. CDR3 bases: TGTGCCAGCAGCCCCTACCCCATAGATACGCAGTATTTT.

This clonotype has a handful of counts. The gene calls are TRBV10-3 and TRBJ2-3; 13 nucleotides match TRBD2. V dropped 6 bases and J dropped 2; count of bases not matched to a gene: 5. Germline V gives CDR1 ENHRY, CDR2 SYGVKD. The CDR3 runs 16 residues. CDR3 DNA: TGTGCCATCAGGAGGACTAGCGGGGGCCACACAGATACGCAGTATTTT. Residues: CAIRRTSGGHTDTQYF.

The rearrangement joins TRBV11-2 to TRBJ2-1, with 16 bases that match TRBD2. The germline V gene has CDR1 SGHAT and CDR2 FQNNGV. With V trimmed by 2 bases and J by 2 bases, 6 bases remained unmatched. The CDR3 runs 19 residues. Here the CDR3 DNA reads TGTGCCAGCAGCTTACTTGGGACTAGCGGGAGGGGGACCTACAATGAGCAGTTCTTC. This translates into CASSLLGTSGRGTYNEQFF.

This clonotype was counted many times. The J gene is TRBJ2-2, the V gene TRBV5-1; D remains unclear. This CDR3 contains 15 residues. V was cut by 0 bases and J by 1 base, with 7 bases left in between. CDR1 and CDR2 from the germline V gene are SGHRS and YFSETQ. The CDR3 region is CASSLGQLNTGELFF. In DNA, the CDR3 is TGCGCCAGCAGCTTGGGGCAGCTGAACACCGGGGAGCTGTTTTTT.

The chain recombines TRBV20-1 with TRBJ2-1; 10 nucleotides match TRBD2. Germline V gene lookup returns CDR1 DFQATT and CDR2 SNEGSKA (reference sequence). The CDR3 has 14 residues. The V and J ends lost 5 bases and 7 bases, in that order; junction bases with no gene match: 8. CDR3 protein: CSACQSGRANEQFF. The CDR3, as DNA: TGCAGTGCTTGCCAGAGCGGGAGGGCAAATGAGCAGTTCTTC.

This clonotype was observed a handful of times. DNA of the CDR3: TGCAGCGTTGATGCGGCTGGGGCCAACGTCCTGACTTTC. It yields the protein CSVDAAGANVLTF. The chain uses TRBV29-1 and TRBJ2-6; D unresolved. With 3 bases removed from V and 2 bases from J, the gap between germline ends came to 5 bases. The CDR3 covers 13 residues. Germline lookup yields CDR1 SQVTM and CDR2 ANQGSEA.

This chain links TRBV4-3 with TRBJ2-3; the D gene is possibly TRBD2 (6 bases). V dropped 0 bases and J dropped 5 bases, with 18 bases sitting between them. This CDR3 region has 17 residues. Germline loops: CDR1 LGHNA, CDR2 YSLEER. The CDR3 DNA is TGCGCCAGCAGCCAAGATGGAACGGGCGGGAAAAAAGATACGCAGTATTTT. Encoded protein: CASSQDGTGGKKDTQYF.

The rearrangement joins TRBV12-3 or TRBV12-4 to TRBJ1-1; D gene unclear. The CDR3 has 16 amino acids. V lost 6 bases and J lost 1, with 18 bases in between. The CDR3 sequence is CASSPRPLRPNTEAFF. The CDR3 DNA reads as TGTGCCAGCAGCCCCCGGCCCCTTAGGCCGAACACTGAAGCTTTCTTT.

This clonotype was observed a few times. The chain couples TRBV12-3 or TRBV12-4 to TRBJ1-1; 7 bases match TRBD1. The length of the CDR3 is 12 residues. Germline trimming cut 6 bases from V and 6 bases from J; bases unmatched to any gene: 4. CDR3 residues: CASRVTGSEAFF. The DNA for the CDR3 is TGTGCCAGCAGGGTGACAGGGTCTGAAGCTTTCTTT.

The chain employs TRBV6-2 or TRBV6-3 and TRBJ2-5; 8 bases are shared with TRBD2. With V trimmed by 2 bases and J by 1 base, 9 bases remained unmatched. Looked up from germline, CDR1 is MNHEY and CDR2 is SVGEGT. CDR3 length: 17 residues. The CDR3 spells CASSYRGGPSGQETQYF. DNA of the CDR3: TGTGCCAGCAGTTACCGGGGGGGGCCTAGTGGCCAAGAGACCCAGTACTTC.